Following are 12 T cell receptor beta chains from one sample sequenced in a study of T cells in Graves' hyperthyroidism and ophthalmopathy. RNA transcripts yielded amplified TCR beta CDR3 regions. HTBI primers were the set used in a first-round RT-PCR of the TCR CDR3. TCRdb reprocessed the multiplex PCR reads with MiXCR, giving one entry per CDR3 protein. The table shows about 400,000 distinct CDR3 sequences, with around 13% occurring only once. Sequenced: blood. The receptor source for this set is a woman younger than 35 with Graves' hyperthyroidism.

This clonotype occurred many times. The rearrangement joins TRBV3-1 to TRBJ1-2, with D perhaps TRBD1 (5 bases). The CDR3 has 13 amino acids. Per the germline V gene, CDR1 is LGHDT and CDR2 is YNNKEL (reference sequence). Trimming took off 3 bases at V and 6 bases at J, with 11 bases between the two ends. Here the CDR3 reads CASSQGPVDGYTF. The DNA of the CDR3 is TGTGCCAGCAGCCAGGGACCCGTGGATGGCTACACCTTC.

The table lists this clonotype with many counts. The genes are TRBV2 and TRBJ2-3; no clear D gene. The V gene's germline CDR1 is SNHLY and CDR2 FYNNEI. Trimming stripped 8 bases from V and 5 bases from J, with 11 bases between. The CDR3 is 12 amino acids. This chain's CDR3 is CASRTRLDTQYF. The CDR3 bases are TGTGCCAGCCGGACCCGCCTAGATACGCAGTATTTT.

The V and J genes are TRBV6-1 and TRBJ2-1; 10 nucleotides agree with TRBD1. CDR1 and CDR2 (germline): MNHNS, SASEGT. CDR3 size: 14 residues. V gave up 6 bases and J gave up 8 bases; unmatched junction bases: 7. The CDR3, as DNA: TGTGCCAGCAGCGCCAGACAGGGGGCGGATGAGCAGTTCTTC. Translating gives CASSARQGADEQFF.

This chain links TRBV6-1 with TRBJ1-2; D not certain. Germline V gene sequence: CDR1 MNHNS, CDR2 SASEGT. The CDR3 runs 11 residues. Trimming shortened V by 5 bases and J by 8 bases, and 9 bases separated the two germline ends. CDR3 protein: CASSPARGYTF. In DNA form, the CDR3 reads TGTGCCAGCAGTCCCGCCCGGGGCTACACCTTC.

This clonotype was seen many times. The chain is built from TRBV7-2 and TRBJ1-2; D might be TRBD1 (5 bases). The CDR3 has 14 amino acids. With 3 bases removed from V and 6 bases from J, the gap between germline ends came to 14 bases. Germline CDR1 and CDR2: SGHTA and FQGNSA. CDR3: CASSFGTPPHGYTF. CDR3 in DNA: TGTGCCAGCAGCTTCGGGACTCCACCCCATGGCTACACCTTC.

This clonotype was seen many times. The chain is built from TRBV11-2 and TRBJ2-7; tentatively, D is TRBD2 (5 bases). Germline V lookup: CDR1 SGHAT, CDR2 FQNNGV. Trimming shortened V by 5 bases and J by 6 bases, and 17 bases separated the two germline ends. The CDR3 covers 14 residues. CDR3 DNA: TGTGCCAGCAGCACAAGACCCGACTATGCCGAGCAGTACTTC. The encoded protein is CASSTRPDYAEQYF. The entire variable domain, with the rest obtained from reference TRBV11-2 and TRBJ2-7, is as follows: EAGVAQSPRYKIIEKRQSVAFWCNPISGHATLYWYQQILGQGPKLLIQFQNNGVVDDSQLPKDRFSAERLKGVDSTLKIQPAKLEDSAVYLCASSTRPDYAEQYFGPGTRLTVT.

Only a few counts were recorded for this clonotype. The chain carries TRBV4-1 and TRBJ2-3; D gene uncertain. V lost 4 bases and J 4 bases, leaving 15 bases between the germline ends. Looked up from germline, CDR1 is MGHRA and CDR2 is YSYEKL. The CDR3 consists of 15 residues. The CDR3 DNA reads as TGCGCCAGCAGCCCTATAGGGCAGAGGCCAGATACGCAGTATTTT. Translated, it gives CASSPIGQRPDTQYF.

The chain recombines TRBV20-1 with TRBJ1-4; D gene unclear. Germline values: CDR1 DFQATT, CDR2 SNEGSKA (reference sequence). The CDR3 has 12 amino acids. V gave up 5 bases and J gave up 5 bases, with 9 bases separating them. CDR3 sequence reads: CSADDRNEKLFF. The DNA of the CDR3 is TGCAGTGCTGACGACCGGAATGAAAAACTGTTTTTT.

V is TRBV27 and J is TRBJ2-7, with D possibly matching TRBD1 (6 bases). The CDR3 runs 14 residues. V was shortened by 4 bases and J by 3 bases, with 13 bases between the two germline ends. Germline-derived CDR1 and CDR2 are MNHEY and SMNVEV (reference sequence). CDR3 protein: CASSYSSQGYEQYF. CDR3 nucleotides: TGTGCCAGCAGTTACTCCTCACAGGGCTACGAGCAGTACTTC.

There are many counts of this clonotype. J is TRBJ2-7 and V is TRBV19; D remains ambiguous. The germline gives CDR1 LNHDA, CDR2 SQIVND (reference sequence). This CDR3 has 13 residues. The V and J ends lost 6 bases and 2 bases respectively, with 11 bases between them. The DNA for the CDR3 is TGTGCCAGTAGCCCCGACGAGCCCTACGAGCAGTACTTC. Its translation: CASSPDEPYEQYF.

This chain uses TRBV5-1 with TRBJ2-5, with D perhaps TRBD2 (5 bases). The V gene lost 4 bases and the J gene lost 5 bases, with 18 bases spanning the gap. Germline V gene data show CDR1 as SGHRS and CDR2 as YFSETQ. CDR3 length: 15 amino acids. CDR3 amino acids: CASSPEGGWQETQYF. The CDR3 DNA reads TGCGCCAGCAGCCCGGAAGGCGGGTGGCAGGAGACCCAGTACTTC.

This clonotype was counted many times. The CDR3 loop is CSATLTIPPLQPQHF. In DNA form, the CDR3 reads TGCAGTGCTACACTAACTATCCCGCCCCTGCAGCCCCAGCATTTT. This chain joins TRBV20-1 and TRBJ1-5; D gene uncertain. Germline assignment: CDR1 DFQATT and CDR2 SNEGSKA (reference sequence). CDR3 length: 15 amino acids. Trimming left V 4 bases short and J 7 bases short, with 20 bases between.